This TCR beta chain was identified in a study of blood T cell repertoires in COVID-19. This table comes from immunoSEQ multiplex PCR, and its TCRdb copy is limited to in-frame clones, with some not included. The table records some 120,000 clones, about 80% of them present only once. Per germline, CDR1 MNHEY and CDR2 SVGAGI. V lost 6 bases, J lost 10 bases, and 19 bases lay in between. CDR3 length: 15 amino acids. The chain employs TRBV6-5 and TRBJ1-6; D ambiguous. The sequence came from a woman aged 55-75 years with acute or convalescent COVID-19. Sequenced sample: peripheral blood. This CDR3 is CASSQYSSRESPLHF. The DNA for the CDR3 is TGTGCCAGCAGCCAATACTCCTCCCGGGAATCACCCCTCCACTTT.